The present entry profiles one T cell receptor (beta chain) with its context. This record comes from a study of T-cell reconstitution after alpha-beta-depleted transplantation in children. Molecular barcoding with unique molecular identifiers was used for the TCRbeta library. TCRdb called the PCR reads again in MiXCR, with one record for every CDR3 protein. The sample consists of fewer than 1 million distinct CDR3 sequences, less than 20% of them appearing once. This sequence was found in a male patient aged 10-17 years who had a stem cell transplant for acute lymphoblastic leukemia, so the T cells may come from the graft donor. The material was PBMCs, mostly from graft donor cells, obtained 360 days after TCRalphabeta/CD19-depleted stem cell transplant.

The CDR3 reads CASSQATSGDYEQYF. CDR3 nucleotide sequence: TGTGCCAGCAGTCAAGCGACTAGCGGAGACTACGAGCAGTACTTC. The gene calls are TRBV7-9 and TRBJ2-7, with TRBD2 matching 9 bases. The germline CDR1 and CDR2 sequences are SEHNR and FQNEAQ (reference sequence). The CDR3 has 15 residues. V dropped 6 bases and J dropped 3; count of bases not matched to a gene: 9.